This is a list of T cell receptor beta chains from one sample in a study of blood T cell repertoires in COVID-19. Assay: immunoSEQ multiplex PCR; the TCRdb copy retains only in-frame clones and omits some. The table has 150,000 to 200,000 clones, about 80% seen once. The sample taken for sequencing was peripheral blood. The receptors derive from a man aged 70-80 years with active or convalescent COVID-19. The CDR3 runs from the conserved cysteine through the conserved F or W. D genes are given only for firm matches. Not all rows give a size; the values are once, few, many and, for expanded clones, a class.

>TRBV2|15|NA|TRBD2|TRBJ2-3
TGTGCCAGCAGTGATGCGGGACTAGCGTCGGATACGCAGTATTTT
CASSDAGLASDTQYF
>TRBV28|12|NA|TRBD1|TRBJ2-7
TGTGCCAGCAGCTTGGACAGGGGGCATCTGTACTTC
CASSLDRGHLYF
>TRBV5-1|15|NA|TRBD1|TRBJ2-5
TGCGCCAGCAGCCGGACAGGGGCCCGCCAAGAGACCCAGTACTTC
CASSRTGARQETQYF
>TRBV10-2|16|NA|NA|TRBJ2-2
TGCGCCAGCAGTGAGCTTCCGGGGCGCGGGGACGGGGAGCTGTTTTTT
CASSELPGRGDGELFF
>TRBV11-2|14|NA|NA|TRBJ2-5
TGTGCCAGCAGCCAATCTACCGGTGGAGAGACCCAGTACTTC
CASSQSTGGETQYF
>TRBV7-2|16|once|NA|TRBJ1-6
TGTGCCAGCAGCCCGAGACTACTCGAATTAGGTTCACCCCTCCACTTT
CASSPRLLELGSPLHF
>TRBV11-3|15|NA|TRBD2|TRBJ2-1
TGTGCCAGCAGCTTTGGCGGGGGGTGGTACAATGAGCAGTTCTTC
CASSFGGGWYNEQFF
>TRBV19|11|NA|NA|TRBJ1-2
TGTGCCAGCATCTGGGGCGGTGGCTACACCTTC
CASIWGGGYTF
>TRBV18|15|NA|TRBD2|TRBJ2-3
TGTGCCAGCTCACCACGGCGGGAGTCGGGAGATACGCAGTATTTT
CASSPRRESGDTQYF
>TRBV5-5|14|NA|TRBD1|TRBJ2-5
TGTGCCAGCAGCCTAGGGACAGGGGGAGAGACCCAGTACTTC
CASSLGTGGETQYF
>TRBV18|14|NA|NA|TRBJ1-1
TGTGCCAGCTCACCGTACAGGGTGAACACTGAAGCTTTCTTT
CASSPYRVNTEAFF
>TRBV9|15|few|NA|TRBJ2-2
TGTGCCAGCAGCGTAGGACAATCGAACACCGGGGAGCTGTTTTTT
CASSVGQSNTGELFF
>TRBV7-2|13|NA|NA|TRBJ1-5
TGTGCCAGCAGCCCAAGCAGGTATCAGCCCCAGCATTTT
CASSPSRYQPQHF
>TRBV6-6|16|NA|TRBD1|TRBJ1-3
TGTGCCAGCAGACCGCCCGGGACAGGGGCTGGAAACACCATATATTTT
CASRPPGTGAGNTIYF
>TRBV2|14|once|NA|TRBJ2-3
TGTGCCAGCAGTCGCGACAGGAAGCCAGATACGCAGTATTTT
CASSRDRKPDTQYF
>TRBV6-6|16|few|NA|TRBJ2-3
TGTGCCAGCAGTCCCGGGACTTCCCCTAGCACAGATACGCAGTATTTT
CASSPGTSPSTDTQYF
>TRBV6-5|15|NA|TRBD2|TRBJ2-5
TGTGCCAGCAGCGGAACTAGCGGGGGGCGGGAGACCCAGTACTTC
CASSGTSGGRETQYF
>TRBV5-1|14|NA|NA|TRBJ2-7
TGCGCCAGCAGCACCGGACAGAGCTCCTACGAGCAGTACTTC
CASSTGQSSYEQYF
>TRBV28|14|NA|NA|TRBJ2-7
TGTGCCAGCAGTCTCACGGGTGACTTCTACGAGCAGTACTTC
CASSLTGDFYEQYF
>TRBV29-1|14|few|NA|TRBJ1-1
TGCAGCGTTGAAGGGGTGGCGGTGGGCACTGAAGCTTTCTTT
CSVEGVAVGTEAFF
>TRBV11-3|15|NA|TRBD2|TRBJ2-1
TGTGCCAGCAGCTTAGTAGCGGGGGCCGACAATGAGCAGTTCTTC
CASSLVAGADNEQFF
>TRBV7-9|13|NA|NA|TRBJ1-2
TGTGCCAGCAGCTCCAGCTATGGAGATGGCTACACCTTC
CASSSSYGDGYTF
>TRBV15|15|NA|TRBD1|TRBJ2-3
TGTGCCACCAGCAGAGTCCAGGGGGACACAGATACGCAGTATTTT
CATSRVQGDTDTQYF
>TRBV6-2/TRBV6-3|13|NA|TRBD1|TRBJ2-7
TGTGCCAGCAGTGCAACAGGGGGCCACGAGCAGTACTTC
CASSATGGHEQYF
>TRBV10-1|15|NA|TRBD1|TRBJ2-2
TGCGCCAGCAGTAAGGGGACAGGGAACACCGGGGAGCTGTTTTTT
CASSKGTGNTGELFF
>TRBV7-2|14|NA|TRBD2|TRBJ2-5
TGTGCCAGCAGCTCATCCGGGAGGGGCGAGACCCAGTACTTC
CASSSSGRGETQYF
>TRBV5-6|18|NA|TRBD1|TRBJ1-2
TGTGCCAGCAGCGGACAGGGCCTAGTTGCGGGTGGAGGTTATGGCTACACCTTC
CASSGQGLVAGGGYGYTF
>TRBV7-2|17|few|TRBD1|TRBJ1-1
TGTGCCAGCAGCGCCCGAGGGACAGGGGCGTATAAGTCTGAAGCTTTCTTT
CASSARGTGAYKSEAFF
>TRBV6-6|17|NA|TRBD1|TRBJ1-2
TGTGCCAGCAGTCCCGCCCGGGACAGGGTATTTAACTATGGCTACACCTTC
CASSPARDRVFNYGYTF
>TRBV6-6|15|NA|TRBD1|TRBJ1-2
TGTGCCAGCAGTTACTCGGCAGGGGGCTTGGGGGGCTACACCTTC
CASSYSAGGLGGYTF
>TRBV6-1|14|few|TRBD1|TRBJ2-7
TGTGCCAGCAGTGAACGGGACAGGGGTCCCGGGCAGTACTTC
CASSERDRGPGQYF
>TRBV10-1|11|NA|NA|TRBJ1-1
TGCGCCAGCAGGGGAGGTTCTGAAGCTTTCTTT
CASRGGSEAFF
>TRBV10-1|14|NA|TRBD1|TRBJ1-2
TGCGCCATCACACCGGGACAGGGTAACTATGGCTACACCTTC
CAITPGQGNYGYTF
>TRBV6-5|14|NA|NA|TRBJ1-1
TGTGCCAGCAGGCGGACAGCGCAAAACACTGAAGCTTTCTTT
CASRRTAQNTEAFF
>TRBV5-1|15|NA|NA|TRBJ2-1
TGCGCCAGCAGCTTGGATGCGGGCGCCTACAATGAGCAGTTCTTC
CASSLDAGAYNEQFF
>TRBV6-6|14|few|NA|TRBJ2-2
TGTGCCGCCCGGGGATCGGGGATAACCGGGGAGCTGTTTTTT
CAARGSGITGELFF
>TRBV27|17|NA|NA|TRBJ1-6
TGTGCCAGCAGTCTCGCCATCAACAGCGGCCTCATTTCACCCCTCCACTTT
CASSLAINSGLISPLHF
>TRBV30|12|NA|NA|TRBJ1-1
TGTGCCTTACTCCAGGGAACCGGTGAAGCTTTCTTT
CALLQGTGEAFF
>TRBV6-5|13|once|TRBD2|TRBJ2-3
TGTGCCAGCAAGAGCGGGGTTACAGATACGCAGTATTTT
CASKSGVTDTQYF
>TRBV10-1|14|NA|NA|TRBJ1-6
TGCGCCAGCAGTGAGCGGCAGGGGAATTCACCCCTCCACTTT
CASSERQGNSPLHF
>TRBV2|13|NA|NA|TRBJ1-3
TGTGCCAGCAGTGGGACGGGGGGAAACACCATATATTTT
CASSGTGGNTIYF
>TRBV5-4|16|NA|NA|TRBJ2-7
TGTGCCAGCAGCCTAGGCGTTGTGGGTGGAACCTACGAGCAGTACTTC
CASSLGVVGGTYEQYF
>TRBV5-8|15|NA|NA|TRBJ1-4
TGTGCCAGCAGTCTCGGGGGGCAGCCTAATGAAAAACTGTTTTTT
CASSLGGQPNEKLFF
>TRBV7-2|13|NA|NA|TRBJ1-2
TGTGCCAGCAGCCAGGACGGACTATATGGCTACACCTTC
CASSQDGLYGYTF
>TRBV3-1/TRBV3-2|14|NA|NA|TRBJ1-6
TGTGCCAGCAGCCCGACATGGGGAGCTTCACCCCTCCACTTT
CASSPTWGASPLHF
>TRBV3-1/TRBV3-2|15|NA|NA|TRBJ1-2
TGTGCCAGCAGTAACCCGGGGGGCCCCGAGGGAGGCTACACCTTC
CASSNPGGPEGGYTF
>TRBV10-3|15|NA|TRBD2|TRBJ2-7
TGTGCCATCAGTGGACGGGAGGCGGGAACATACGAGCAGTACTTC
CAISGREAGTYEQYF
>TRBV18|14|NA|NA|TRBJ1-1
TGTGCCAGCTCACCGACAGGCTGGGGGACTGAAGCTTTCTTT
CASSPTGWGTEAFF
>TRBV11-2|14|NA|TRBD1|TRBJ1-2
TGTGCCAGCAGCCCTCGACAGGGGGCGTCTGGCTACACCTTC
CASSPRQGASGYTF
>TRBV30|16|NA|NA|TRBJ1-1
TGTGCCTGGATCCGAGTAGTCCAAATTAAGAACACTGAAGCTTTCTTT
CAWIRVVQIKNTEAFF
>TRBV5-4|15|NA|NA|TRBJ2-7
TGTGCCAGCAGCTTGGGCGCGGGACCCACCTACGAGCAGTACTTC
CASSLGAGPTYEQYF
>TRBV9|14|once|TRBD2|TRBJ2-7
TGTGCCAGCAGCTTTAGCGGGGGGGCCTACGAGCAGTACTTC
CASSFSGGAYEQYF
>TRBV9|14|NA|NA|TRBJ2-1
TGTGCCAGCAGCGTCTTCAGCTCCTACAATGAGCAGTTCTTC
CASSVFSSYNEQFF